The 19 T cell receptor beta chains below were found in one sample sequenced in a study of radiotherapy plus CTLA-4 blockade in lung cancer. Sequencing was performed with immunoSEQ multiplex PCR; in TCRdb, only in-frame clones are kept and a portion is missing. The table has some 110,000 clones, approximately 80% seen once. The source material was peripheral blood, sampled from a patient treated with radiotherapy plus ipilimumab. The receptors originated from a human donor with non-small cell lung cancer who had a partial response to radiotherapy plus ipilimumab.

This clone was counted once. The chain couples TRBV6-4 to TRBJ2-1, with TRBD2 identical over 9 bases. The CDR3 runs 16 residues. In germline, CDR1 is MRHNA, CDR2 SNTAGT. Unmatched junction bases numbered 12, after V lost 6 bases and J lost 6 bases. This chain's CDR3 is CASSKSGTSSFNEQFF. CDR3 in DNA: TGTGCCAGCAGCAAATCGGGGACTAGCTCGTTCAATGAGCAGTTCTTC.

This rearrangement joins TRBV15 to TRBJ1-3; tentatively, D is TRBD1 (5 bases). CDR3 length equals 14 residues. Germline assignment: CDR1 LNHNV and CDR2 YYDKDF (reference sequence). With 4 bases removed from V and 4 bases from J, the gap between germline ends came to 11 bases. The CDR3 region is CATSNRNEGNTIYF. CDR3 coding DNA: TGTGCCACCAGCAACAGGAATGAGGGAAACACCATATATTTT.

V is TRBV6-5 and J is TRBJ1-1, with D possibly being TRBD1 (6 bases). The CDR3 consists of 15 residues. Germline CDR1 and CDR2: MNHEY and SVGAGI. V was clipped by 6 bases and J by 1 base, with 15 bases between them. The CDR3 DNA reads as TGTGCCAGCAGGGAAACAGGGAGGGGGAACACTGAAGCTTTCTTT. Translating it yields CASRETGRGNTEAFF.

The V call is TRBV18, the J call TRBJ2-3; weak D call: TRBD2 (5 bases). Germline CDR1 is KGHSH and CDR2 is LQKENI. CDR3 length: 12 residues. The V end lost 4 bases, the J end lost 3 bases, and 5 bases lay between the germline ends. CDR3 sequence: CASSRGTDTQYF. The CDR3 DNA reads as TGTGCCAGCTCACGAGGGACAGATACGCAGTATTTT. The variable domain in full, with the rest retrieved from reference TRBV18 and TRBJ2-3, is NAGVMQNPRHLVRRRGQEARLRCSPMKGHSHVYWYRQLPEEGLKFMVYLQKENIIDESGMPKERFSAEFPKEGPSILRIQQVVRGDSAAYFCASSRGTDTQYFGPGTRLTVL.

The V call is TRBV28, the J call TRBJ1-2, with D perhaps TRBD1 (6 bases). The length of the CDR3 is 16 residues. Germline assignment: CDR1 MDHEN and CDR2 SYDVKM. The germline V and J ends were trimmed by 4 bases and 4 bases, with 19 bases remaining between them. The CDR3 spells CASSSPGTLHSYGYTF. The CDR3 DNA is TGTGCCAGCAGTTCCCCCGGGACACTCCATTCCTATGGCTACACCTTC.

As regards this clone: This CDR3 is also generated by other DNA sequences in the sample. The chain links TRBV28 to TRBJ1-2, with TRBD1 matching 8 bases. The germline V gene has CDR1 MDHEN and CDR2 SYDVKM. CDR3 length: 12 residues. V was clipped by 5 bases and J by 4 bases; unmatched bases: 0. The DNA for the CDR3 is TGTGCCAGCAGTACAGGGGGCTATGGCTACACCTTC. The encoded protein is CASSTGGYGYTF.

The table lists this clone with a count of one. This rearrangement joins TRBV6-6 to TRBJ1-2; perhaps TRBD1 as D (6 bases). CDR1 MNHNY and CDR2 SVGAGI come from the germline V gene (reference sequence). The CDR3 totals 16 residues. Trimming cost V 2 bases and J 7 bases, with 20 bases left between them. CDR3 protein: CASSYQAGGVGSGYTF. CDR3 DNA sequence: TGTGCCAGCAGTTACCAGGCGGGGGGCGTAGGAAGTGGCTACACCTTC.

V is TRBV6-1 and J is TRBJ1-2; D gene ambiguous. The CDR3 is made up of 15 amino acids. Germline assignment: CDR1 MNHNS and CDR2 SASEGT. Trimming removed 7 bases at V and 3 bases at J, with 18 bases between. The CDR3 here is CASTLWLAQDYGYTF. The CDR3 coding sequence is TGTGCCAGCACCCTTTGGCTAGCCCAGGACTATGGCTACACCTTC.

The gene calls are TRBV11-2 and TRBJ2-5, with D possibly TRBD2 on 6 matching bases. Germline loops: CDR1 SGHAT, CDR2 FQNNGV. This CDR3 is 16 amino acids long. Trimming took off 3 bases at V and 4 bases at J, with 18 bases between the two ends. CDR3 loop: CASSFVGQGGSETQYF. CDR3 DNA sequence: TGTGCCAGCAGCTTCGTAGGGCAGGGAGGATCAGAGACCCAGTACTTC.

This clone has only one observation. This chain links TRBV4-1 with TRBJ1-2; a possible D gene is TRBD1 (6 bases). The CDR3 extends over 13 amino acids. Germline CDR1 and CDR2: MGHRA and YSYEKL. The V end was cut by 2 bases, the J end by 6 bases, with 10 bases between. The CDR3 sequence: CASSQLNRDGYTF. The CDR3 bases are TGCGCCAGCAGCCAACTTAACAGGGATGGCTACACCTTC.

V usage is TRBV27 and J usage is TRBJ2-7; D might be TRBD2 (5 bases). Per the germline V gene, CDR1 is MNHEY and CDR2 is SMNVEV (reference sequence). Trimming removed 2 bases at V and 5 bases at J, with 10 bases between. This CDR3 has 13 amino acids. The CDR3 loop reads CASSLRGSHEQYF. As DNA, the CDR3 is TGTGCCAGCAGTTTACGGGGAAGTCACGAGCAGTACTTC.

The chain is built from TRBV5-8 and TRBJ1-5; D is uncertain. Per germline, CDR1 SGHTS and CDR2 YDEGEE. V lost 0 bases to trimming and J lost 2 bases, with 9 bases between them. CDR3 length equals 15 residues. The CDR3 here is CASSLVVAGNQPQHF. CDR3 in DNA: TGTGCCAGCAGCTTGGTGGTTGCGGGCAATCAGCCCCAGCATTTT.

The chain carries TRBV12-1 and TRBJ1-5; TRBD1, as called in the table, went unchecked against the DNA. TRBV12-1 is flagged as a pseudogene. The CDR3 is made up of 15 amino acids. CDR3 sequence (DNA): TGTGCCAGCAGCCTGTGCTTGGGGCCCCAGCAGCCCCAGCATTTT. It yields the protein CASSLCLGPQQPQHF.

The genes are TRBV9 and TRBJ2-1, with 9 bases matching TRBD2. This CDR3 contains 16 residues. V lost 0 bases and J lost 7; bases outside the gene matches: 8. Germline V lookup: CDR1 SGDLS, CDR2 YYNGEE. CDR3 nucleotide sequence: TGTGCCAGCAGCGTAGATCTAGCGGGAACAGGGAATGAGCAGTTCTTC. Protein sequence: CASSVDLAGTGNEQFF.

The chain is built from TRBV16 and TRBJ1-1; tentatively, D is TRBD1 (5 bases). The CDR3 length is 16 residues. The germline gives CDR1 KGHSY, CDR2 FQNENV. Between the trimmed V and J ends, which lost 0 bases and 1 base, there was a span of 12 bases. As DNA, the CDR3 is TGTGCCAGCAGCCAATCAGGCAGGGCGAGGAACACTGAAGCTTTCTTT. This encodes CASSQSGRARNTEAFF.

The V call is TRBV9, the J call TRBJ2-1; unclear D gene. CDR1 and CDR2 from the germline V gene are SGDLS and YYNGEE. Trimming removed 7 bases from V and 0 bases from J, with 8 bases in between. This CDR3 contains 13 residues. CDR3 nucleotides: TGTGCCAGCTCGAGGAGCTCCTACAATGAGCAGTTCTTC. Its translation is CASSRSSYNEQFF.

This chain links TRBV19 with TRBJ2-3; perhaps TRBD1 as D (5 bases). The V gene lost 4 bases and the J gene lost 2 bases, with 13 bases spanning the gap. CDR3 length equals 15 residues. Looked up from germline, CDR1 is LNHDA and CDR2 is SQIVND (reference sequence). The CDR3 loop reads CASSTWTYDTDTQYF. CDR3 nucleotides: TGTGCCAGTAGTACTTGGACATACGACACAGATACGCAGTATTTT.

Comment on this clone: Within the sample, other DNA sequences also encode this same CDR3. The chain has TRBV28 and TRBJ1-1, with 10 bases that match TRBD1. In germline, CDR1 is MDHEN, CDR2 SYDVKM. The V and J ends lost 4 bases and 3 bases, in that order; junction bases with no gene match: 2. The CDR3 loop spans 14 amino acids. The CDR3 sequence: CASSSGQGDTEAFF. The CDR3 DNA sequence: TGTGCCAGCAGTTCTGGACAGGGGGACACTGAAGCTTTCTTT.

This clone appeared a single time. The CDR3 region has the DNA TGTGCCAGCAGCTTGTTTACTGGAGGCCTAAACACTGAAGCTTTCTTT. This codes for CASSLFTGGLNTEAFF. V gene TRBV5-6 combines with J gene TRBJ1-1; no clear D gene. This CDR3 contains 16 residues. The V end was cut by 1 base, the J end by 2 bases, with 15 bases between. Germline CDR1 reads SGHDT; CDR2 reads YYEEEE.